The T cell receptor beta chain described here comes from a study of T cell clonotyping in hematopoietic cell transplantation. Study observations and caveats: Recipient TCR diversity dropped after transplant; expanded clonotypes rose from day 30 to 180. Few recipient clonotypes overlapped donors; over 95% were de novo at given depth. Broader posttransplant TCR repertoire diversity was predicted by graft donor and pretransplant recipient Inverse Simpson Index values.

Sequencing was performed with immunoSEQ multiplex PCR; in TCRdb, only in-frame clones are kept and a portion is missing. Here the sample spans 15,000 to 20,000 clones, roughly 84% being singletons. V was pared by 2 bases and J by 4 bases, with 18 bases between. CDR3 size: 16 residues. Germline V gene data show CDR1 as MNHNS and CDR2 as SASEGT. About this clone: Its specificity is unknown.

Blood collection times were about day -28 and days 30, 100, 180 posttransplant. The sample here was PBMCs, taken 100 days after allogeneic stem cell transplant. The rearrangement links TRBV6-1 to TRBJ2-7, with D tentatively TRBD1 (6 bases). The clonotype comes from a male patient aged 55 to 70 who had an allogeneic stem cell transplant from a related donor, so the T cells may come from the graft donor. Some clones in this sample may be carry-over from other donors' samples. DNA of the CDR3: TGTGCCAGCAGTGAAAACCTCCCCGGCAGGGGTTACGAGCAGTACTTC. This gives the protein CASSENLPGRGYEQYF.